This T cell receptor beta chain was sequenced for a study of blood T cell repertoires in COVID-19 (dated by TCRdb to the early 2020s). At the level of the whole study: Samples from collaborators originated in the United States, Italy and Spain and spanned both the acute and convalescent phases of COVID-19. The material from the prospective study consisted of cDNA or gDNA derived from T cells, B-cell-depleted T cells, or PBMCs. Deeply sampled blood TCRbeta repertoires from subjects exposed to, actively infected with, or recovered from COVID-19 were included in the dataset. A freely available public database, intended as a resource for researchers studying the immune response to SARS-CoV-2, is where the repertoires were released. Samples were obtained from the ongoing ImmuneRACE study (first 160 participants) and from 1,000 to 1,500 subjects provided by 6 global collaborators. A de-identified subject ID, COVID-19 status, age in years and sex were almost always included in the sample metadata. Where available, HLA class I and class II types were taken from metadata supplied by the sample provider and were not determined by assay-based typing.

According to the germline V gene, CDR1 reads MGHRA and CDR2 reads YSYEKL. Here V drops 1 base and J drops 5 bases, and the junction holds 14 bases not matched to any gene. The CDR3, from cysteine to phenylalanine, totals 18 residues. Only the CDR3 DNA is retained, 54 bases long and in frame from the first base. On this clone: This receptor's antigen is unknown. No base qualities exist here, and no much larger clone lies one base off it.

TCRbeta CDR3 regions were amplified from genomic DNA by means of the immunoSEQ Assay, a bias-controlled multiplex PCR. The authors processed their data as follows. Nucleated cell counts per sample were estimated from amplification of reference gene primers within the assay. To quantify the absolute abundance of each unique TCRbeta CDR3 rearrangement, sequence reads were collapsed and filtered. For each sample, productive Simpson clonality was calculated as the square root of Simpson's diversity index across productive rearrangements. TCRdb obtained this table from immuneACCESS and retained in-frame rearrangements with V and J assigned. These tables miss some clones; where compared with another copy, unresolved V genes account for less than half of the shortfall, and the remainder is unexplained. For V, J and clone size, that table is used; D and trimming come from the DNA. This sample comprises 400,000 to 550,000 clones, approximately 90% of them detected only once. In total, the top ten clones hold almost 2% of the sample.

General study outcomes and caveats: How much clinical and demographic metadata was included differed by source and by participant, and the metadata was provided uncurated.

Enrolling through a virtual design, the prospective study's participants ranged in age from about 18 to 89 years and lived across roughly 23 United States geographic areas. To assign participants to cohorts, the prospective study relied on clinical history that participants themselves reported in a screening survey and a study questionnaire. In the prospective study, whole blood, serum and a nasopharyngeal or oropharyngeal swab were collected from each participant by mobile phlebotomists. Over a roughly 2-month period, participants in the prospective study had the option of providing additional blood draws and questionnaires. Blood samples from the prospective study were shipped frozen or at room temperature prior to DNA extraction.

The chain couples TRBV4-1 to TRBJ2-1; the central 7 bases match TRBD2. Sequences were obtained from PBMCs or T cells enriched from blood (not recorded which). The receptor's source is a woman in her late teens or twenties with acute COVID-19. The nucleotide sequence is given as TGCGCCAGCAGCCAAGTTTATGGAAAGCGGGAACCGAACAATGAGCAGTTCTTC. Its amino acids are CASSQVYGKREPNNEQFF.